A selection of T cell receptor beta chains follows, all from one sample in a study of cytomegalovirus exposure and HLA in healthy donors. Profiled with immunoSEQ multiplex PCR; TCRdb holds only in-frame clones, not every one. The repertoire holds around 150,000 clones, with 75% to 85% as singletons. Sequencing input: PBMCs. Receptor source: a girl aged 2 to 9 in good health and CMV-seropositive. Each CDR3 is given with its conserved first and last residue. Each record gives: V gene, CDR3 length, D gene, CDR3 protein. D genes are given only for firm matches.

>TRBV5-1|11|-
CASGSLAPQYF
>TRBV11-2|15|TRBD2
CASSSLSGRRNIQYF
>TRBV9|17|-
CASSVEGGPSYNSPLHF
>TRBV5-1|15|TRBD2
CASSLGPGGGNEQFF
>TRBV10-3|13|-
CAALRGTNTEAFF
>TRBV28|15|TRBD1
CASSLPDRVLEKLFF
>TRBV30|10|-
CAWSMLTPYF
>TRBV5-1|16|TRBD2
CASSSFPRGGAYEQYF
>TRBV5-1|17|-
CASSSPELGRGTDTQYF
>TRBV2|19|TRBD1
CASSDPVFVGGWTYNEQFF
>TRBV10-1|14|TRBD1
CASSESGDSTEAFF
>TRBV15|20|TRBD2
CATSRDWFKGGSTAIETQYF
>TRBV5-6|13|-
CASSFVPDNEQFF
>TRBV28|12|-
CASRDSYNEQFF
>TRBV30|12|TRBD1
CAWSRDRGQLYF
>TRBV15|14|TRBD2
CATNPGLAGDEQYF
>TRBV9|17|TRBD2
CASSVKGLAGSTDTQYF
>TRBV7-3|14|TRBD2
CASSLAAHTDTQYF
>TRBV9|18|TRBD2
CASSGTGTSDWPKETQYF
>TRBV12-5|19|-
CASGLVTGSGFSGANVLTF
>TRBV28|14|-
CASSPRRTQETQYF
>TRBV6-1|16|TRBD2
CASSGLAGGSTDTQYF